The rows below give T cell receptor beta chains drawn from one sample of a study of OX40 agonist ivuxolimab in advanced cancers. Only in-frame clones appear in the TCRdb table, and some are missing; sequencing was by immunoSEQ multiplex PCR. The data hold over 55,000 clones, with 91% observed a single time. This sample comprised CD4+ or CD8+ T cells sorted from blood, obtained in a trial of the OX40 agonist ivuxolimab. The receptors stem from an adult with an advanced solid tumor such as melanoma, head and neck, liver or kidney cancer. Both conserved end residues are part of each CDR3.

>TRBV7-2
CASSPNSGNTIYF
>TRBV19
CASTAGNGQPQHF
>TRBV28
CASSLSGRTIGGTGELFF
>TRBV7-9
CASSLATGARNTEAFF
>TRBV7-6
CASSFFYQETQYF
>TRBV7-2
CASSTTDTQYF
>TRBV28
CASSTWDYLSGNTIYF
>TRBV19
CASNPGVEYEQYF
>TRBV2
CASGPWDAKNIQYF
>TRBV11-3
CASSLETGPYYEQYF
>TRBV27
CASSEQGRGAFF
>TRBV10-1
CASTAYFFRNQPQHF
>TRBV19
CASSQRQENQPQHF
>TRBV9
CASSPRGGGETQYF
>TRBV5-1
CASSLEDSNQPQHF
>TRBV5-4
CASSLGGTGFQETQYF
>TRBV7-2
CASSLAFYNEQFF
>TRBV6-5
CASSYGPGAGDNEQFF
>TRBV7-6
CASSLDWTGRTDTQYF
>TRBV19
CASSKGLAGGSSYNEQFF
>TRBV5-1
CASSRADSTDTQYF
>TRBV7-2
CASSLFGGGTGELFF
>TRBV28
CASSLGVSGSPLHF
>TRBV7-2
CASSLASRTTHEQYF
>TRBV6-5
CASLRGLEAFF
>TRBV7-8
CASSPGFQGNNEQFF
>TRBV5-6
CASSLARDYPGTQYF
>TRBV27
CASSFLLGGRNGELFF
>TRBV19
CASSSGVQGINYGYTF
>TRBV5-1
CASSLITGTETFYGYTF
>TRBV7-2
CASGQYGYTF
>TRBV7-3
CASSLTGVGTDTQYF
>TRBV6-4
CASSPGLNTGELFF
>TRBV5-6
CASSSEGKGRFYYGYTF
>TRBV6-1
CASSHTGAGNTIYF
>TRBV11-3
CASSLDLGGGPETQYF
>TRBV11-2
CASSPVWSGNTIYF
>TRBV27
CASSLSGGTEAFF
>TRBV29-1
CSVEEGWGEAFF
>TRBV28
CASRPPGTGIEQYF
>TRBV6-5
CASSYSRGRNTEAFF
>TRBV2
CASSDRGGETQYF
>TRBV27
CASSSLNTDTQYF
>TRBV4-2
CASSQDAGGTGGETQYF
>TRBV6-9
CARGRGKPNEKLFF
>TRBV12-5
CASEGGPGANVLTF
>TRBV5-1
CASSWADSSYEQYF
>TRBV6-1
CASSEARGQGNTIYF